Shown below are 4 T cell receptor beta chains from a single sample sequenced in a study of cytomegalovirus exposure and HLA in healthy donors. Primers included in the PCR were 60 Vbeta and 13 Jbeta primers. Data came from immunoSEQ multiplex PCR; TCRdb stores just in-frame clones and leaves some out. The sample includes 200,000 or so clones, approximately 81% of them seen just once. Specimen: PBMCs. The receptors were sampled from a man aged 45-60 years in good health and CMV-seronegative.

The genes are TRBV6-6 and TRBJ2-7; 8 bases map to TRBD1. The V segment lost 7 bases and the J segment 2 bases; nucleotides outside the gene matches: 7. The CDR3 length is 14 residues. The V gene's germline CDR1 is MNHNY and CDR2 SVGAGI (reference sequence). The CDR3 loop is CASTLQGVPYEQYF. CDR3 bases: TGTGCCAGCACCTTACAGGGGGTACCCTACGAGCAGTACTTC.

CDR3 DNA sequence: TGTGCCAGTAGTATAGATCTATTTGACAGGGGGCCCGGCTACACCTTC. Protein sequence: CASSIDLFDRGPGYTF. The chain couples TRBV19 to TRBJ1-2; 10 bases are a match to TRBD1. Germline V gene data show CDR1 as LNHDA and CDR2 as SQIVND (reference sequence). V trimming: 0 bases; J trimming: 8 bases; junction bases outside the gene matches: 9. This CDR3 spans 16 amino acids.

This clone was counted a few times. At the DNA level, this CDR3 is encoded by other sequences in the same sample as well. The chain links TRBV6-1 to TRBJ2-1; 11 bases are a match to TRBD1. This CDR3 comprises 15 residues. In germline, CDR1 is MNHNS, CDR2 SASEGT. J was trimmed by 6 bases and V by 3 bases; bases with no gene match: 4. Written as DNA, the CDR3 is TGTGCCAGCAGTGAGGCCGGGACAGGGGGCAATGAGCAGTTCTTC. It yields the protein CASSEAGTGGNEQFF.

The chain's CDR3 is CASSLGQGKTQYF. The CDR3 DNA sequence: TGTGCCAGCAGCCTCGGACAGGGAAAGACCCAGTACTTC. The V and J genes are TRBV7-2 and TRBJ2-5, with TRBD1 matching 8 bases. V lost 5 bases to trimming and J lost 6 bases; unmatched junction nucleotides: 5. The CDR3 loop spans 13 amino acids. Looked up from germline, CDR1 is SGHTA and CDR2 is FQGNSA.